These 20 T cell receptor beta chains were sequenced from one sample in a study of beta chain features in type 1 diabetes. Sequencing targeted expressed TCRB transcripts, as all isolated RNA had been reverse transcribed. Sequenced by immunoSEQ multiplex PCR; TCRdb stores in-frame clones only, minus some. The sample holds just under 150,000 clones, under 11% seen once. The sequencing input was naive CD4+ T cells from blood. The receptors shown here come from a man aged 18-30 years in good health.

The chain uses TRBV29-1 and TRBJ1-2; maybe TRBD1 (6 bases). Looked up from germline, CDR1 is SQVTM and CDR2 is ANQGSEA. Trimming shortened V by 4 bases and J by 4 bases, and 13 bases separated the two germline ends. The CDR3 contains 13 residues. Here the CDR3 reads CSVVPTGLYGYTF. As DNA, the CDR3 is TGCAGCGTTGTACCGACAGGACTCTATGGCTACACCTTC. Full variable domain (missing parts from reference TRBV29-1 and TRBJ1-2): SAVISQKPSRDICQRGTSLTIQCQVDSQVTMMFWYRQQPGQSLTLIATANQGSEATYESGFVIDKFPISRPNLTFSTLTVSNMSPEDSSIYLCSVVPTGLYGYTFGSGTRLTVV.

This clone has at least ten counts. V usage is TRBV7-9 and J usage is TRBJ1-6; D not resolved. The V end was cut by 8 bases, the J end by 8 bases, with 10 bases between. Germline lookup yields CDR1 SEHNR and CDR2 FQNEAQ (reference sequence). The CDR3 runs to 12 residues. CDR3 region: CASVREDSPLHF. The CDR3 DNA reads TGTGCCAGCGTGCGAGAAGATTCACCCCTCCACTTT.

This clone was detected only a few times. This rearrangement joins TRBV6-5 to TRBJ2-3; perhaps TRBD2 as D (5 bases). The germline CDR1 and CDR2 sequences are MNHEY and SVGAGI. V lost 5 bases and J lost 8, with 14 bases in between. The CDR3 is 13 residues long. The CDR3 region is CASSPTRLVTQYF. CDR3 bases: TGTGCCAGCAGTCCCACTAGGTTGGTTACGCAGTATTTT.

This clone came up a few times. V gene TRBV11-2 combines with J gene TRBJ2-5, with 7 bases matching TRBD2. CDR3 length equals 13 residues. Germline V gives CDR1 SGHAT, CDR2 FQNNGV. Trimming cost V 1 base and J 4 bases; bases outside gene matches: 0. The DNA for the CDR3 is TGTGCCAGCAGCTTAGCGGGGGGAGAGACCCAGTACTTC. Translated, it gives CASSLAGGETQYF. Full variable domain (outside the CDR3, taken from reference TRBV11-2 and TRBJ2-5): EAGVAQSPRYKIIEKRQSVAFWCNPISGHATLYWYQQILGQGPKLLIQFQNNGVVDDSQLPKDRFSAERLKGVDSTLKIQPAKLEDSAVYLCASSLAGGETQYFGPGTRLLVL.

This clone was seen ten or more times. V gene TRBV7-9 combines with J gene TRBJ2-1, with 10 bases matching TRBD1. This CDR3 region has 16 residues. Germline V gene sequence: CDR1 SEHNR, CDR2 FQNEAQ (reference sequence). The V segment lost 4 bases and the J segment 4 bases; nucleotides outside the gene matches: 7. CDR3 protein: CASSSRQGASYNEQFF. The CDR3 DNA reads TGTGCCAGCAGCTCCCGACAGGGGGCAAGTTACAATGAGCAGTTCTTC. Variable domain in full (rest from reference TRBV7-9 and TRBJ2-1): DTGVSQNPRHKITKRGQNVTFRCDPISEHNRLYWYRQTLGQGPEFLTYFQNEAQLEKSRLLSDRFSAERPKGSFSTLEIQRTEQGDSAMYLCASSSRQGASYNEQFFGPGTRLTVL.

This clone was found a few times. The rearrangement joins TRBV21-1 to TRBJ2-5; the table calls TRBD1, which could not be checked here. TRBV21-1 represents a pseudogene. There are 12 residues in the CDR3. In DNA, the CDR3 is TGTGCCAGCAGGAGGACACAAGAGACCCAGTACTTC. It is translated as CASRRTQETQYF.

V and J are TRBV11-3 and TRBJ1-6; D is undetermined. Per germline, CDR1 SGHNT and CDR2 YENEEA. The CDR3 is 13 amino acids. Trimming cost V 5 bases and J 7 bases, with 9 bases left between them. The CDR3 is CASSLPRNSPLHF. CDR3 DNA: TGTGCCAGCAGCCTCCCCCGGAATTCACCCCTCCACTTT.

This clone was recorded only once. The chain carries TRBV11-1 and TRBJ2-7; weak D call: TRBD1 (5 bases). Germline CDR1 SGHAT, CDR2 FQDESV (reference sequence). CDR3 size: 15 residues. Trimming stripped 1 base from V and 3 bases from J, with 13 bases between. Written as DNA, the CDR3 is TGTGCCAGCAGCTTAGGTGGCAGGGCCGTCTACGAGCAGTACTTC. This codes for CASSLGGRAVYEQYF.

This clone was seen a handful of times. V gene TRBV5-6 combines with J gene TRBJ2-2; TRBD1 matches 8 bases. Germline CDR1 SGHDT, CDR2 YYEEEE. The J segment lost 2 bases and the V segment lost 1 base, leaving 4 bases of the junction unmatched. The CDR3 extends over 16 amino acids. CDR3 in amino acids: CASSLTAGGNTGELFF. The CDR3 DNA is TGTGCCAGCAGCTTGACAGCAGGGGGCAACACCGGGGAGCTGTTTTTT.

This clone occurred a few times. The gene calls are TRBV5-1 and TRBJ2-1, with TRBD2 matching over 8 bases. The CDR3 runs to 16 residues. Germline-derived CDR1 and CDR2 are SGHRS and YFSETQ. The V segment lost 4 bases and the J segment 2 bases; nucleotides outside the gene matches: 8. Here the CDR3 reads CASSGGLVSAYNEQFF. CDR3 nucleotides: TGCGCCAGCAGCGGGGGACTAGTTTCGGCCTACAATGAGCAGTTCTTC. The entire variable domain, with the rest obtained from reference TRBV5-1 and TRBJ2-1, is as follows: KAGVTQTPRYLIKTRGQQVTLSCSPISGHRSVSWYQQTPGQGLQFLFEYFSETQRNKGNFPGRFSGRQFSNSRSEMNVSTLELGDSALYLCASSGGLVSAYNEQFFGPGTRLTVL.

There are a few counts of this clone. The V and J genes are TRBV2 and TRBJ1-3; D unresolved. The CDR3 extends over 14 amino acids. The ends were cut back, 3 bases at V and 4 bases at J, with 10 bases in the middle. Germline values: CDR1 SNHLY, CDR2 FYNNEI. As DNA, the CDR3 is TGTGCCAGCAGTGACAGAACCTCCGGAAACACCATATATTTT. Its translation is CASSDRTSGNTIYF. Variable domain in full (rest from reference TRBV2 and TRBJ1-3): EPEVTQTPSHQVTQMGQEVILRCVPISNHLYFYWYRQILGQKVEFLVSFYNNEISEKSEIFDDQFSVERPDGSNFTLKIRSTKLEDSAMYFCASSDRTSGNTIYFGEGSWLTVV.

This clone was observed a handful of times. The chain couples TRBV19 to TRBJ1-6, with 7 bases lining up with TRBD1. CDR3 size: 13 residues. Germline V CDR1 and CDR2: LNHDA, SQIVND (reference sequence). V was clipped by 8 bases and J by 10 bases; unmatched bases: 8. DNA of the CDR3: TGTGCCAGTGGCACAGGGGTACGGTCACCCCTCCACTTT. This encodes CASGTGVRSPLHF.

V usage is TRBV27 and J usage is TRBJ2-3; 14 bases are a match to TRBD2. Trimming cost V 5 bases and J 1 base; bases outside gene matches: 17. CDR3 length: 21 amino acids. The V gene's germline CDR1 is MNHEY and CDR2 SMNVEV (reference sequence). In nucleotides, the CDR3 is TGTGCCAGCAGTGAACGGCCGGGACTAGCGGGGGACCCGACCGGCACAGATACGCAGTATTTT. Protein sequence: CASSERPGLAGDPTGTDTQYF.

This rearrangement joins TRBV18 to TRBJ1-2; the match to TRBD1 covers 7 bases. Germline CDR1 is KGHSH and CDR2 is LQKENI. The CDR3 contains 15 residues. Losses at the gene ends were 3 bases for V and 4 bases for J; bases not matched to a gene: 8. The CDR3: CASSPPGQPLYGYTF. The DNA of the CDR3 is TGTGCCAGCTCACCTCCGGGACAGCCCCTCTATGGCTACACCTTC.

This clone was seen only a few times. The chain employs TRBV2 and TRBJ1-5; D is possibly TRBD1 (6 bases). V shed 10 bases and J shed 1 base, with 8 bases lying between them. The CDR3 totals 12 residues. Germline V gives CDR1 SNHLY, CDR2 FYNNEI. The DNA for the CDR3 is TGTGCCACCGGACAGAGCAATCAGCCCCAGCATTTT. Translation: CATGQSNQPQHF.

The chain uses TRBV5-1 and TRBJ2-7, with 8 positions matching TRBD2. CDR1 and CDR2 from the germline V gene are SGHRS and YFSETQ. V shed 2 bases and J 0 bases; nucleotides not matched to a gene: 7. The CDR3 has 16 residues. The CDR3 DNA is TGCGCCAGCAGCTTAGTCAGCGGGGGAGCCTCCTACGAGCAGTACTTC. Translated: CASSLVSGGASYEQYF. The variable domain in full, completed from reference TRBV5-1 and TRBJ2-7, reads KAGVTQTPRYLIKTRGQQVTLSCSPISGHRSVSWYQQTPGQGLQFLFEYFSETQRNKGNFPGRFSGRQFSNSRSEMNVSTLELGDSALYLCASSLVSGGASYEQYFGPGTRLTVT.

The sample holds a few counts of this clone. The J gene is TRBJ1-3, the V gene TRBV7-2; TRBD1 matches at 8 bases. In germline, CDR1 is SGHTA, CDR2 FQGNSA. This CDR3 comprises 13 residues. V was pared by 9 bases and J by 0 bases, with 1 base of the junction left unmatched. CDR3 DNA: TGTGCCAGTGGACAGGGCTCTGGAAACACCATATATTTT. It translates to CASGQGSGNTIYF.

This clone was recorded a few times. The chain recombines TRBV25-1 with TRBJ2-2; 9 nucleotides agree with TRBD1. CDR3 length: 16 residues. Trimming removed 4 bases from V and 4 bases from J; junction bases left unmatched: 7. CDR1 MGHDK and CDR2 SYGVNS come from the germline V gene. The CDR3 bases are TGTGCCAGCAGTGGCCCACAGGGGGCTGGCACCGGGGAGCTGTTTTTT. Its protein product is CASSGPQGAGTGELFF.

In its sample, this clone was seen a few times. The chain recombines TRBV7-2 with TRBJ2-7; 9 positions match TRBD1. Germline-derived CDR1 and CDR2 are SGHTA and FQGNSA. This CDR3 spans 16 amino acids. Trimming removed 3 bases from V and 1 base from J; junction bases left unmatched: 7. The CDR3 loop is CASSFTGGTGSYEQYF. As DNA, the CDR3 is TGTGCCAGCAGCTTTACCGGTGGGACAGGGTCCTACGAGCAGTACTTC.

This clone was recorded many times. The chain is built from TRBV9 and TRBJ1-2; 7 bases map to TRBD1. Germline V gives CDR1 SGDLS, CDR2 YYNGEE. Trimming cost V 0 bases and J 6 bases; bases outside gene matches: 8. The CDR3 has 15 residues. In DNA, the CDR3 is TGTGCCAGCAGCGTAGAAGGTCTTACAGGGGATGGCTACACCTTC. Protein: CASSVEGLTGDGYTF.